The 25 T cell receptor beta chains in this list originate from one sample, sequenced in a study of blood T cell repertoires in COVID-19. Profiling relied on immunoSEQ multiplex PCR, and the TCRdb table lists in-frame clones only, not all of them. The table includes roughly 120,000 clones, around nine tenths detected once. Sequenced material: peripheral blood. The source is a woman aged 50 to 65 with active or convalescent COVID-19.

The CDR3 DNA reads TGTGCCAGCAGCCTCATGTCCGGTTTCTACAATGAGCAGTTCTTC. This translates into CASSLMSGFYNEQFF. The V gene is TRBV14, the J gene TRBJ2-1; no definite D call. The V and J ends lost 4 bases and 3 bases respectively, with 13 bases between them. The germline CDR1 and CDR2 sequences are SGHDN and FVKESK. This CDR3 spans 15 amino acids. Based on the CDR3 plus reference TRBV14 and TRBJ2-1, the full variable domain is EAGVTQFPSHSVIEKGQTVTLRCDPISGHDNLYWYRRVMGKEIKFLLHFVKESKQDESGMPNNRFLAERTGGTYSTLKVQPAELEDSGVYFCASSLMSGFYNEQFFGPGTRLTVL.

The chain carries TRBV27 and TRBJ1-2, with D possibly being TRBD1 (6 bases). The V end lost 2 bases, the J end lost 4 bases, and 17 bases lay between the germline ends. The CDR3 has 16 amino acids. Germline CDR1 MNHEY, CDR2 SMNVEV (reference sequence). The chain's CDR3 is CASSLIGGPVFYGYTF. Written as DNA, the CDR3 is TGTGCCAGCAGTTTAATTGGGGGCCCTGTCTTCTATGGCTACACCTTC.

The gene calls are TRBV12-3 or TRBV12-4 and TRBJ1-4; 9 bases are shared with TRBD1. V gave up 6 bases and J gave up 10 bases; unmatched junction bases: 3. The CDR3 is 12 residues long. The CDR3: CASRGQGTKLFF. CDR3 DNA: TGTGCCAGCAGGGGACAGGGTACAAAACTGTTTTTT.

The rearrangement uses TRBV15 and TRBJ2-7, with TRBD2 matching 7 bases. J gave up 4 bases and V 6 bases, and 9 bases lay outside the gene matches. Looked up from germline, CDR1 is LNHNV and CDR2 is YYDKDF (reference sequence). The CDR3 contains 14 residues. CDR3 loop: CATRSAGVGYEQYF. The CDR3 coding sequence is TGTGCCACCAGGTCTGCGGGGGTGGGGTACGAGCAGTACTTC.

V usage is TRBV19 and J usage is TRBJ2-7; tentatively, D is TRBD1 (6 bases). Trimming took off 3 bases at V and 5 bases at J, with 26 bases between the two ends. In germline, CDR1 is LNHDA, CDR2 SQIVND (reference sequence). The CDR3 extends over 18 amino acids. The CDR3 nucleotides are TGTGCCAGTAGTATTGGTGGACTGGGGGCTAGCTTACACAACGAGCAGTACTTC. Amino acids: CASSIGGLGASLHNEQYF.

The V call is TRBV6-6, the J call TRBJ1-1; D is perhaps TRBD1 (5 bases). This CDR3 has 13 amino acids. V gave up 7 bases and J gave up 5 bases, with 14 bases separating them. CDR1 MNHNY and CDR2 SVGAGI come from the germline V gene (reference sequence). The CDR3 here is CASTSGRATEAFF. The CDR3 region has the DNA TGTGCCAGCACATCGGGCAGGGCGACTGAAGCTTTCTTT.

CDR3 nucleotides: TGTGCCAGCAGACCAGGGGTTGGGGCCAAAAACATTCAGTACTTC. Translation gives CASRPGVGAKNIQYF. This chain links TRBV28 with TRBJ2-4, with D perhaps matching TRBD1 (6 bases). The V end lost 6 bases, the J end lost 1 base, and 13 bases lay between the germline ends. The CDR3 loop spans 15 amino acids. CDR1 is MDHEN, CDR2 SYDVKM, per germline. Together with reference TRBV28 and TRBJ2-4, the CDR3 gives the full variable domain: DVKVTQSSRYLVKRTGEKVFLECVQDMDHENMFWYRQDPGLGLRLIYFSYDVKMKEKGDIPEGYSVSREKKERFSLILESASTNQTSMYLCASRPGVGAKNIQYFGAGTRLSVL.

This clone has a handful of counts. The chain recombines TRBV5-4 with TRBJ2-3; 11 bases map to TRBD2. Germline CDR1 is SGHNT and CDR2 is YYREEE (reference sequence). This CDR3 has 17 amino acids. Unmatched junction bases numbered 11, after V lost 3 bases and J lost 5 bases. The CDR3 here is CASSSRTPGLAEDTQYF. The CDR3 DNA follows: TGTGCCAGCAGCTCTCGCACTCCGGGACTAGCGGAAGATACGCAGTATTTT. Supplemented by reference TRBV5-4 and TRBJ2-3, the full variable domain reads ETGVTQSPTHLIKTRGQQVTLRCSSQSGHNTVSWYQQALGQGPQFIFQYYREEENGRGNFPPRFSGLQFPNYSSELNVNALELDDSALYLCASSSRTPGLAEDTQYFGPGTRLTVL.

V and J are TRBV30 and TRBJ1-6; 8 bases are a match to TRBD1. CDR3 length: 15 residues. Per germline, CDR1 GTSNPN and CDR2 SVGIG (reference sequence). V lost 2 bases to trimming and J lost 5 bases; unmatched junction nucleotides: 5. Here the CDR3 reads CAWSIGQGNNSPLHF. CDR3 DNA: TGTGCCTGGAGTATTGGACAGGGAAATAATTCACCCCTCCACTTT. Filled out from reference TRBV30 and TRBJ1-6, the complete variable domain reads SQTIHQWPATLVQPVGSPLSLECTVEGTSNPNLYWYRQAAGRGLQLLFYSVGIGQISSEVPQNLSASRPQDRQFILSSKKLLLSDSGFYLCAWSIGQGNNSPLHFGNGTRLTVT.

The V and J genes are TRBV9 and TRBJ2-2; 8 bases agree with TRBD1. J lost 0 bases, V lost 3 bases, and 4 bases had no gene match. The germline V gene encodes CDR1 SGDLS and CDR2 YYNGEE. This CDR3 contains 16 residues. In DNA form, the CDR3 reads TGTGCCAGCAGCGCCGGACAGGGTCCGAACACCGGGGAGCTGTTTTTT. It translates to CASSAGQGPNTGELFF. The full variable domain, rest sourced from reference TRBV9 and TRBJ2-2, is DSGVTQTPKHLITATGQRVTLRCSPRSGDLSVYWYQQSLDQGLQFLIQYYNGEERAKGNILERFSAQQFPDLHSELNLSSLELGDSALYFCASSAGQGPNTGELFFGEGSRLTVL.

The chain is built from TRBV12-3 or TRBV12-4 and TRBJ1-2; 7 bases line up with TRBD1. The V and J ends lost 2 bases and 5 bases, in that order; junction bases with no gene match: 2. The CDR3 has 13 residues. CDR3 sequence (DNA): TGTGCCAGCAGTTTAATACAGGGGTATGGCTACACCTTC. Its protein is CASSLIQGYGYTF.

V is TRBV29-1 and J is TRBJ1-2; no reliable D call. CDR1 and CDR2 (germline): SQVTM, ANQGSEA. Deletions cut 7 bases from V and 2 bases from J, with 11 bases between. The CDR3 runs 12 residues. The CDR3 nucleotides read TGCAGCGCCCTGACTGCAAACTATGGCTACACCTTC. It translates to CSALTANYGYTF.

This clone was observed once. This chain connects TRBV2 to TRBJ2-1, with 13 bases aligning to TRBD2. This CDR3 is built from 15 residues. Germline CDR1 and CDR2: SNHLY and FYNNEI. J lost 6 bases, V lost 3 bases, and 2 bases had no gene match. In nucleotides, the CDR3 is TGTGCCAGCAGTGACGGGACTAGCGGGACCAATGAGCAGTTCTTC. Its protein product is CASSDGTSGTNEQFF.

CDR3 in DNA: TGTGCCAGCTCACCACTAAGGAACAGGGGTTGGCTGAACACTGAAGCTTTCTTT. This translates into CASSPLRNRGWLNTEAFF. The chain combines TRBV18 with TRBJ1-1; 7 nucleotides line up with TRBD1. The CDR3 contains 18 residues. Germline lookup yields CDR1 KGHSH and CDR2 LQKENI. J gave up 0 bases and V 1 base, and 11 bases lay outside the gene matches.

J is TRBJ2-5 and V is TRBV24-1, with D hard to call. The length of the CDR3 is 17 residues. Germline assignment: CDR1 KGHDR and CDR2 SFDVKD. Trimming shortened V by 3 bases and J by 3 bases, and 19 bases separated the two germline ends. The CDR3 spells CATSDPIVDGAEETQYF. The DNA of the CDR3 is TGTGCCACCAGTGATCCGATCGTTGACGGAGCCGAAGAGACCCAGTACTTC.

The chain recombines TRBV2 with TRBJ1-3; TRBD1 might be the D (5 bases). CDR1 SNHLY and CDR2 FYNNEI come from the germline V gene. This CDR3 comprises 13 residues. Trimming took 8 bases from V and 4 from J, leaving 12 bases between them. The CDR3 loop reads CASVAEGGNTIYF. The CDR3 DNA is TGTGCCAGCGTTGCGGAGGGGGGAAACACCATATATTTT. The variable domain in full, completed from reference TRBV2 and TRBJ1-3, reads EPEVTQTPSHQVTQMGQEVILRCVPISNHLYFYWYRQILGQKVEFLVSFYNNEISEKSEIFDDQFSVERPDGSNFTLKIRSTKLEDSAMYFCASVAEGGNTIYFGEGSWLTVV.

V and J are TRBV10-3 and TRBJ1-5, with D tentatively TRBD1 (6 bases). Trimming shortened V by 4 bases and J by 0 bases, and 10 bases separated the two germline ends. The V gene's germline CDR1 is ENHRY and CDR2 SYGVKD. CDR3 length equals 15 residues. The CDR3 bases are TGTGCCATCAGTGGCAAAGGGGGTAGCAATCAGCCCCAGCATTTT. It codes for CAISGKGGSNQPQHF.

V usage is TRBV19 and J usage is TRBJ1-4; D is unresolved. V lost 3 bases to trimming and J lost 4 bases, with 15 bases between them. CDR3 size: 16 residues. Germline assignment: CDR1 LNHDA and CDR2 SQIVND (reference sequence). The CDR3, as DNA: TGTGCCAGTAGTATCCTTACAACAGCCCGTAATGAAAAACTGTTTTTT. Protein: CASSILTTARNEKLFF.

V gene TRBV28 combines with J gene TRBJ1-2, with TRBD1 matching 10 bases. V was clipped by 4 bases and J by 4 bases; unmatched bases: 15. This CDR3 has 18 amino acids. Germline lookup yields CDR1 MDHEN and CDR2 SYDVKM. This CDR3 reads CASSSTGTGATHFYGYTF. CDR3 DNA: TGTGCCAGCAGTTCTACCGGGACAGGGGCGACTCACTTCTATGGCTACACCTTC.

J is TRBJ2-5 and V is TRBV11-2; 9 bases match TRBD2. This CDR3 is 15 amino acids long. V trimming: 1 base; J trimming: 5 bases; junction bases outside the gene matches: 5. CDR1 and CDR2 (germline): SGHAT, FQNNGV. CDR3 DNA: TGTGCCAGCAGCTTAGGGGCTAGCGGGGTGGAGACCCAGTACTTC. The encoded protein is CASSLGASGVETQYF.

The chain uses TRBV28 and TRBJ1-6; TRBD1 matches 9 bases. The CDR3 is 16 amino acids. Trimming removed 2 bases from V and 6 bases from J; junction bases left unmatched: 5. The germline CDR1 and CDR2 sequences are MDHEN and SYDVKM. The CDR3 here is CASSLPTGGANSPLHF. The CDR3 DNA is TGTGCCAGCAGTTTACCCACAGGGGGCGCTAATTCACCCCTCCACTTT.

The chain uses TRBV9 and TRBJ2-7; TRBD1 matches at 7 bases. The germline V gene has CDR1 SGDLS and CDR2 YYNGEE. CDR3 length equals 16 residues. V was pared by 3 bases and J by 1 base, with 10 bases of the junction left unmatched. The CDR3 bases are TGTGCCAGCAGCGAAGGGGAAGGGACAGTTTCCTACGAGCAGTACTTC. It encodes CASSEGEGTVSYEQYF.

The chain uses TRBV19 and TRBJ2-1; TRBD1 matches 8 bases. From germline, CDR1 is LNHDA and CDR2 SQIVND (reference sequence). This CDR3 region has 14 residues. With 9 bases clipped from V and 1 base from J, the junction kept 5 bases outside the gene matches. The CDR3 is CASSTGGSYNEQFF. The CDR3 DNA reads TGTGCCAGCTCAACAGGGGGATCCTACAATGAGCAGTTCTTC.

J is TRBJ2-1 and V is TRBV7-3, with TRBD2 matching over 7 bases. Per the germline V gene, CDR1 is SGHTA and CDR2 is FQGTGA. The CDR3 spans 16 residues. Trimming at V came to 5 bases and at J to 8 bases, leaving 15 bases not matched to a gene. This CDR3 is CASSPRGGGRIYEQFF. The CDR3 nucleotides are TGTGCCAGCAGCCCGCGGGGTGGCGGGAGAATCTATGAGCAGTTCTTC.

The gene calls are TRBV7-9 and TRBJ1-2, with D possibly matching TRBD1 (6 bases). The CDR3 totals 16 residues. V was cut by 3 bases and J by 1 base, with 15 bases left in between. The germline CDR1 and CDR2 sequences are SEHNR and FQNEAQ (reference sequence). The CDR3 spells CASSFAGTFDNYGYTF. CDR3 bases: TGTGCCAGCAGCTTCGCCGGGACATTTGATAACTATGGCTACACCTTC.